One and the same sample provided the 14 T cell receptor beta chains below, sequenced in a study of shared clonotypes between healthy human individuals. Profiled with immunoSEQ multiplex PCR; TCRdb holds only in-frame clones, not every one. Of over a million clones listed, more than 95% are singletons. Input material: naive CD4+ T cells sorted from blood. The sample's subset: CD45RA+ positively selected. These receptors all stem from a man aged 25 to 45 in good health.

CDR3 region: CASSLIRGRGHLLRSGANVLTF. CDR3 nucleotides: TGCGCCAGCAGCTTGATAAGAGGGAGGGGGCACCTCTTACGCTCTGGGGCCAACGTCCTGACTTTC. The chain combines TRBV5-1 with TRBJ2-6; D may be TRBD1 or TRBD2 (7 bases each). There are 22 residues in the CDR3. Trimming removed 1 base from V and 0 bases from J, with 26 bases in between. Germline CDR1 reads SGHRS; CDR2 reads YFSETQ.

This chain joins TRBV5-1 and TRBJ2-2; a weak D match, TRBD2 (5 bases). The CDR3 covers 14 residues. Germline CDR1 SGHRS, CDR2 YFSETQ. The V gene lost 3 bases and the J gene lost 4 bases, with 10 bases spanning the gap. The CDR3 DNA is TGCGCCAGCAGCTACGGACTCCCCACCGGGGAGCTGTTTTTT. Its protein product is CASSYGLPTGELFF.

The CDR3 spells CASSPRSGAVHEQYF. The CDR3 region has the DNA TGTGCCAGCTCACCAAGGTCAGGGGCAGTCCACGAGCAGTACTTC. The V gene is TRBV18, the J gene TRBJ2-7, with a weak D call TRBD1 (6 bases). V was clipped by 2 bases and J by 5 bases, with 16 bases between them. Germline V gene lookup returns CDR1 KGHSH and CDR2 LQKENI. The CDR3 sequence is 15 residues long.

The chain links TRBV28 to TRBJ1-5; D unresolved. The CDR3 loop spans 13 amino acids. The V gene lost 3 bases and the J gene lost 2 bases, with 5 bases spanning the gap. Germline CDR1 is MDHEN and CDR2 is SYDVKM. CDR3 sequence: CASSLTRNQPQHF. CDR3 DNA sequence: TGTGCCAGCAGTTTGACGCGCAATCAGCCCCAGCATTTT.

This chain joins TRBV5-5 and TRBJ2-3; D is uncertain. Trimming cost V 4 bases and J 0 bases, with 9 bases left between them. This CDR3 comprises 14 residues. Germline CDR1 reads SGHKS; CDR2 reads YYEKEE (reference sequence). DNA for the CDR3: TGTGCCAGCAGCACGGACGGTAGCACAGATACGCAGTATTTT. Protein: CASSTDGSTDTQYF.

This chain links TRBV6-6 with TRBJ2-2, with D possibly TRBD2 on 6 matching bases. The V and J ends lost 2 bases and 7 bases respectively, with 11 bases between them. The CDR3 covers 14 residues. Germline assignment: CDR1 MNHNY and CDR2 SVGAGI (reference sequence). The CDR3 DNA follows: TGTGCCAGCAGTTACCGGGGAGGAGGCGGGGAGCTGTTTTTT. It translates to CASSYRGGGGELFF.

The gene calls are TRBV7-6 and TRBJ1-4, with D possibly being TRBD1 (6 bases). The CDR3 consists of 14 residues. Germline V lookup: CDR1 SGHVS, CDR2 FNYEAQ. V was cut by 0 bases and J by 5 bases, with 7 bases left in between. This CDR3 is CASSLAGGNEKLFF. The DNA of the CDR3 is TGTGCCAGCAGCTTAGCAGGGGGGAATGAAAAACTGTTTTTT.

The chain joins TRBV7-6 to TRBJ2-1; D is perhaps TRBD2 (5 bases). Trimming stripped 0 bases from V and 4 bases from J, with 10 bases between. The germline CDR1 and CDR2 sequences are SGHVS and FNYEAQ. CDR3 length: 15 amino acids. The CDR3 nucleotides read TGTGCCAGCAGCTTAGCGTCTAGCCGTTACAATGAGCAGTTCTTC. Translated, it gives CASSLASSRYNEQFF.

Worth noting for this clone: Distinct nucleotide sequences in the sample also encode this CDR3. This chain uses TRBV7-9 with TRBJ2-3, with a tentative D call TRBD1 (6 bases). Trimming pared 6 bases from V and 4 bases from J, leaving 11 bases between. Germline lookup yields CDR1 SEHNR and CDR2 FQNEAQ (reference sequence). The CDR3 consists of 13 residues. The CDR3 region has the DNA TGTGCCAGCAGTCCCAGGGGTCCAGATACGCAGTATTTT. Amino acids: CASSPRGPDTQYF.

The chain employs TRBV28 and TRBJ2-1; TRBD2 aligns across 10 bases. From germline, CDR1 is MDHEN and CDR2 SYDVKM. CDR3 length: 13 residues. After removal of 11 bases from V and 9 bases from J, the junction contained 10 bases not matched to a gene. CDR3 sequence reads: CAHGTSATLEQFF. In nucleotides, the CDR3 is TGTGCCCACGGGACTAGCGCCACCCTTGAGCAGTTCTTC.

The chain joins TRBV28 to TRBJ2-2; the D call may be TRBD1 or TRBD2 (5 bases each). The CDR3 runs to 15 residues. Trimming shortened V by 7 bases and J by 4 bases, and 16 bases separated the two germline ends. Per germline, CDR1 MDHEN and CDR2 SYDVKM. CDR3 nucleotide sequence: TGTGCCAGCACCAGAGAAGGGGCGGGCACCGGGGAGCTGTTTTTT. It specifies CASTREGAGTGELFF.

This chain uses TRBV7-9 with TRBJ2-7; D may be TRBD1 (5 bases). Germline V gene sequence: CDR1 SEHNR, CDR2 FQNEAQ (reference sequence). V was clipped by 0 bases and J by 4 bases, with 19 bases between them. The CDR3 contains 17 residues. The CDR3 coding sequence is TGTGCCAGCAGCTTAGCGGAGAGAACGGACAAGACGTACGAGCAGTACTTC. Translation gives CASSLAERTDKTYEQYF.

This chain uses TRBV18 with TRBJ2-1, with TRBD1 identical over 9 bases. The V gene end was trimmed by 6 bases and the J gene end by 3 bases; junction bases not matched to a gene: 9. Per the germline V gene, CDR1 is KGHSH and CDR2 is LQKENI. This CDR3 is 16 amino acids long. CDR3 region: CASSQDRGGFYNEQFF. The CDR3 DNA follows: TGTGCCAGCTCCCAAGACAGGGGGGGATTCTACAATGAGCAGTTCTTC.

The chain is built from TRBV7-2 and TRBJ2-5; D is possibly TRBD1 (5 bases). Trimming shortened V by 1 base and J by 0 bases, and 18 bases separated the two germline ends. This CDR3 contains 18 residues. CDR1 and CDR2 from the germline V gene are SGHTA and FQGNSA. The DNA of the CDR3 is TGTGCCAGCAGCTTAGGATTAGGGCAGGGTGGAAACCAAGAGACCCAGTACTTC. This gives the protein CASSLGLGQGGNQETQYF.